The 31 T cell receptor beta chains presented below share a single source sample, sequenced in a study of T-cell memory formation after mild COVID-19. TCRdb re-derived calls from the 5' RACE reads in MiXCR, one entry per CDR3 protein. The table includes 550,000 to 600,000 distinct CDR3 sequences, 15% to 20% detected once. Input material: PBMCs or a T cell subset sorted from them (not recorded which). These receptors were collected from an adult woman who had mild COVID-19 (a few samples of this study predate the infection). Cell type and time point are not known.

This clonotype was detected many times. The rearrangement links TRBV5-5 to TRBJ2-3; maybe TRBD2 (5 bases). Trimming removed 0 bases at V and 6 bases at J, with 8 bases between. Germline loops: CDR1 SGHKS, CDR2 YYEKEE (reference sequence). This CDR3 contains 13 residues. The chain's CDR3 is CASSLDRGDTQYF. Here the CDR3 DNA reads TGTGCCAGCAGCTTGGACCGAGGGGATACGCAGTATTTT.

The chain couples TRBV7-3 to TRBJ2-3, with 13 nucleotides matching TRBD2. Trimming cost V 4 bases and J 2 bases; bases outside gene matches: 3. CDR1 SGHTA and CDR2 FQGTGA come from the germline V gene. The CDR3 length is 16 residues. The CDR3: CASSYGLAGDTDTQYF. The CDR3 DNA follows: TGTGCCAGCAGCTACGGACTAGCGGGAGACACAGATACGCAGTATTTT.

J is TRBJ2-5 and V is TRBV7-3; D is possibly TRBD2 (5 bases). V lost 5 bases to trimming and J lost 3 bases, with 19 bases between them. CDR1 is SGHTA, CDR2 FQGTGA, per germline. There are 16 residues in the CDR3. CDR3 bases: TGTGCCAGCAGCCTAGGCCTGTTTCTGGGAGAAGAGACCCAGTACTTC. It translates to CASSLGLFLGEETQYF. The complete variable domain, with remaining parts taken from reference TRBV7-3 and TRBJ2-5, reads GAGVSQTPSNKVTEKGKYVELRCDPISGHTALYWYRQSLGQGPEFLIYFQGTGAADDSGLPNDRFFAVRPEGSVSTLKIQRTERGDSAVYLCASSLGLFLGEETQYFGPGTRLLVL.

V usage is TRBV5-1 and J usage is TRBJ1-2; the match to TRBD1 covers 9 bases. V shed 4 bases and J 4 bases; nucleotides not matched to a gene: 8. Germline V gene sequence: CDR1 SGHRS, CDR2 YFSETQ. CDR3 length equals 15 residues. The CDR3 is CASSTQGALSYGYTF. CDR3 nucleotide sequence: TGCGCCAGCAGCACACAGGGGGCGCTGAGCTATGGCTACACCTTC.

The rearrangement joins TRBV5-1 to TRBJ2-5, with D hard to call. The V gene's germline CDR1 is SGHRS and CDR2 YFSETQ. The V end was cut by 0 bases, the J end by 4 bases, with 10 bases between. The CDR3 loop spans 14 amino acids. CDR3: CASSLGVVGETQYF. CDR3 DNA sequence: TGCGCCAGCAGCTTGGGCGTAGTCGGAGAGACCCAGTACTTC.

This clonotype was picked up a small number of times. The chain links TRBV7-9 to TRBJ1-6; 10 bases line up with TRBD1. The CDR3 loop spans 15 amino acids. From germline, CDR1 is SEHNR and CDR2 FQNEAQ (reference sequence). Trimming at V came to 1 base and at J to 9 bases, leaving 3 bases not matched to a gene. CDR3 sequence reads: CASSLGGTGASPLHF. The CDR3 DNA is TGTGCCAGCAGCTTAGGAGGGACAGGGGCTTCACCCCTCCACTTT.

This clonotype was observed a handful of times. The CDR3 loop is CASSFAIGRGPDTQYF. The CDR3, as DNA: TGTGCCAGCAGTTTTGCGATCGGGAGAGGTCCAGATACGCAGTATTTT. This chain links TRBV12-3 or TRBV12-4 with TRBJ2-3; possibly TRBD2 for D (6 bases). The CDR3 sequence is 16 residues long. Deletions cut 3 bases from V and 4 bases from J, with 17 bases between.

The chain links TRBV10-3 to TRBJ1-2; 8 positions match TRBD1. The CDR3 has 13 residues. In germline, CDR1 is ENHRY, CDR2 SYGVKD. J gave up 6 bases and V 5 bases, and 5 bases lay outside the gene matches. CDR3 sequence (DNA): TGTGCCATCAGTTCAGGACAGGGCCATGGCTACACCTTC. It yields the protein CAISSGQGHGYTF.

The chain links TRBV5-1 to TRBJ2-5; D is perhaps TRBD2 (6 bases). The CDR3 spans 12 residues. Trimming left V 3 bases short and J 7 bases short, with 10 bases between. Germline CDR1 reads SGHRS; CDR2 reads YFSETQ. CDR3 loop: CASSSPEGTQYF. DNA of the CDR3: TGCGCCAGCAGCTCGCCGGAGGGGACCCAGTACTTC.

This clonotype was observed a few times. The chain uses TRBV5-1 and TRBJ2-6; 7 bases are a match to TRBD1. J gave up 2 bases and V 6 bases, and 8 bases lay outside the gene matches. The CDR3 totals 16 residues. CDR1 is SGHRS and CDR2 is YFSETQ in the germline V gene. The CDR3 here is CASNHGTVAGANVLTF. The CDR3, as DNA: TGCGCCAGCAACCACGGGACAGTGGCTGGGGCCAACGTCCTGACTTTC. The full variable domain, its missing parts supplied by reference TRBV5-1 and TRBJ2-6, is KAGVTQTPRYLIKTRGQQVTLSCSPISGHRSVSWYQQTPGQGLQFLFEYFSETQRNKGNFPGRFSGRQFSNSRSEMNVSTLELGDSALYLCASNHGTVAGANVLTFGAGSRLTVL.

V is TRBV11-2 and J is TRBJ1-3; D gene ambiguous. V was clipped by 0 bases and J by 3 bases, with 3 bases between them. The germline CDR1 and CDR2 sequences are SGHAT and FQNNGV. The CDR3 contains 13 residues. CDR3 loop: CASSLEGGNTIYF. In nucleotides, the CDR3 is TGTGCCAGCAGCTTAGAAGGTGGAAACACCATATATTTT.

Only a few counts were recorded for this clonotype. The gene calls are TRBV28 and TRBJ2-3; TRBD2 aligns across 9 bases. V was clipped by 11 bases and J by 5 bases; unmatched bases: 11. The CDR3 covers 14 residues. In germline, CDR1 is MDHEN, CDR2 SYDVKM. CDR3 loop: CAVRTAGGVDTQYF. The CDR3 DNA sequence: TGTGCCGTCCGAACAGCGGGAGGCGTAGATACGCAGTATTTT.

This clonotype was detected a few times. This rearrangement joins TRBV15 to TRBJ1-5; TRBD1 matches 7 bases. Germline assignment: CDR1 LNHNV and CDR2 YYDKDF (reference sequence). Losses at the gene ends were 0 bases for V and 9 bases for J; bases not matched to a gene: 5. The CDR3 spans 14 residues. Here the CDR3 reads CATSRDQGEWPQHF. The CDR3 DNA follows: TGTGCCACCAGCAGAGATCAGGGGGAATGGCCCCAGCATTTT.

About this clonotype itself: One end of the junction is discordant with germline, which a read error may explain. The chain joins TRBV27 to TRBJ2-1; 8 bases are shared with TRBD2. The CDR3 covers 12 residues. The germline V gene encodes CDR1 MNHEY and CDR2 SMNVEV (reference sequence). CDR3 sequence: CASSTLTSGLIF. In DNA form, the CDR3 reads TGTGCCAGCAGTACCCTTACTAGCGGATTGATCTTC.

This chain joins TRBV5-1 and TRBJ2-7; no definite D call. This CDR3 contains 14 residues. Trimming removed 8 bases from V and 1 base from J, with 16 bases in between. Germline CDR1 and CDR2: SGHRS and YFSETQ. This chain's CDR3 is CASKDGATSYEQYF. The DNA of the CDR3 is TGCGCCAGTAAAGACGGAGCCACGTCCTACGAGCAGTACTTC.

This CDR3 is CSVVGVSSHEAFF. The CDR3 DNA reads TGCAGTGTGGTTGGGGTTAGCAGTCATGAAGCTTTCTTT. The J gene is TRBJ1-1, the V gene TRBV20-1; D remains ambiguous. Germline values: CDR1 DFQATT, CDR2 SNEGSKA (reference sequence). The V end lost 7 bases, the J end lost 7 bases, and 19 bases lay between the germline ends. The CDR3 has 13 amino acids.

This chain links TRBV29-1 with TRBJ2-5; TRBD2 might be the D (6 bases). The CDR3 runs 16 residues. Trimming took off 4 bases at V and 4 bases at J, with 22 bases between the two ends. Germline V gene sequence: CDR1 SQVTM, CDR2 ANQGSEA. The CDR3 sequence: CSVVGSGRERLETQYF. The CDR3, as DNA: TGCAGCGTTGTTGGGTCAGGACGGGAGAGGCTAGAGACCCAGTACTTC.

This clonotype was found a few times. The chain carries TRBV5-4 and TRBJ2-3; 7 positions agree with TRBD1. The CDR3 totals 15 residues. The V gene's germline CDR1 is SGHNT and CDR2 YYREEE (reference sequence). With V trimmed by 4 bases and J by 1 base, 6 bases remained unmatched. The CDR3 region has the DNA TGTGCCAGCAGCCCTCGACAGGGTGGCACAGATACGCAGTATTTT. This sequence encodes CASSPRQGGTDTQYF.

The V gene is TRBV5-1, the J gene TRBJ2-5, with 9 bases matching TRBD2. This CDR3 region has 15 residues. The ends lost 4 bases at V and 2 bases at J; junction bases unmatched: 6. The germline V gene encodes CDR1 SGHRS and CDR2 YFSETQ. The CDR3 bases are TGCGCCAGCAGCCCATGGAGCGGGAGGCAAGAGACCCAGTACTTC. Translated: CASSPWSGRQETQYF. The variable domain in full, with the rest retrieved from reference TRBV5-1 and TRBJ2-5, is KAGVTQTPRYLIKTRGQQVTLSCSPISGHRSVSWYQQTPGQGLQFLFEYFSETQRNKGNFPGRFSGRQFSNSRSEMNVSTLELGDSALYLCASSPWSGRQETQYFGPGTRLLVL.

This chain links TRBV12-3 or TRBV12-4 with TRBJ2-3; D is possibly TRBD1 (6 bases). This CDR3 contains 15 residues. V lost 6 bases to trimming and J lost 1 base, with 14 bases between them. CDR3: CASRRQTGGTDTQYF. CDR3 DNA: TGTGCCAGCAGACGGCAGACAGGTGGCACAGATACGCAGTATTTT.

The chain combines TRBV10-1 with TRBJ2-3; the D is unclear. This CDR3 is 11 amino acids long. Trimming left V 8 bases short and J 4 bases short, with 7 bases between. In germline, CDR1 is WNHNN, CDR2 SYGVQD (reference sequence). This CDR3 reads CASFKADTQYF. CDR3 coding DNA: TGCGCCAGCTTTAAGGCAGATACGCAGTATTTT.

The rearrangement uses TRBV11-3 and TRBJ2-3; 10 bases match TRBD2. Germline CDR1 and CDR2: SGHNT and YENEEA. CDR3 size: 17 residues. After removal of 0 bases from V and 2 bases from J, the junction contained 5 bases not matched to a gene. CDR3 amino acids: CASSLDLLAGDTDTQYF. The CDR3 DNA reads TGTGCCAGCAGCTTAGATCTCCTAGCGGGAGACACAGATACGCAGTATTTT. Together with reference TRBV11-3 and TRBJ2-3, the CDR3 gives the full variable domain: EAGVVQSPRYKIIEKKQPVAFWCNPISGHNTLYWYLQNLGQGPELLIRYENEEAVDDSQLPKDRFSAERLKGVDSTLKIQPAELGDSAVYLCASSLDLLAGDTDTQYFGPGTRLTVL.

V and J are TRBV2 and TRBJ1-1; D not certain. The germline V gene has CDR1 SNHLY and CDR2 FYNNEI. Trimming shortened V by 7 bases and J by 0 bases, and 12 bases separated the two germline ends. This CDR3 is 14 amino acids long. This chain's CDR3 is CASISQPMNTEAFF. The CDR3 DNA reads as TGTGCCAGCATAAGTCAGCCCATGAACACTGAAGCTTTCTTT.

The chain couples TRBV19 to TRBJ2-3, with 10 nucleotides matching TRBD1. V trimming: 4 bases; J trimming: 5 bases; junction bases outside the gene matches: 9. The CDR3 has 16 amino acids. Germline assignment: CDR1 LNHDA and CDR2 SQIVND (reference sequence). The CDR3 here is CASSTGQGEILDTQYF. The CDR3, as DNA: TGTGCCAGTAGTACAGGACAGGGGGAGATACTAGATACGCAGTATTTT.

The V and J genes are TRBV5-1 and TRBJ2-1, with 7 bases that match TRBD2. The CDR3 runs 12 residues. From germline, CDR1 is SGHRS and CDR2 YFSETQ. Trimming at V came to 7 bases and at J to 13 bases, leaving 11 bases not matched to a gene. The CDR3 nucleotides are TGCGCCAGCGGATTGGATAGCGGGCCACAGTTCTTC. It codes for CASGLDSGPQFF.

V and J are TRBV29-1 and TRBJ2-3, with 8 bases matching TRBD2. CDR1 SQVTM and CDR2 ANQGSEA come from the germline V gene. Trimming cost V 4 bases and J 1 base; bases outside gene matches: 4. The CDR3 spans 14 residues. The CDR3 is CSVGISGGTDTQYF. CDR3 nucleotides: TGCAGCGTTGGAATTAGCGGGGGCACAGATACGCAGTATTTT.

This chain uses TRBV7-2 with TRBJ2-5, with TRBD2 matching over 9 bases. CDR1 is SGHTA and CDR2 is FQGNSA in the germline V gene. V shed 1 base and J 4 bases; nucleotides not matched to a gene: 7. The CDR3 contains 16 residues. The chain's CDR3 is CASSLGNLAGRETQYF. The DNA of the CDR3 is TGTGCCAGCAGCTTAGGAAACCTAGCGGGAAGAGAGACCCAGTACTTC. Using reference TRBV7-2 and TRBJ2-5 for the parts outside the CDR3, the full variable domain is GAGVSQSPSNKVTEKGKDVELRCDPISGHTALYWYRQSLGQGLEFLIYFQGNSAPDKSGLPSDRFSAERTGGSVSTLTIQRTQQEDSAVYLCASSLGNLAGRETQYFGPGTRLLVL.

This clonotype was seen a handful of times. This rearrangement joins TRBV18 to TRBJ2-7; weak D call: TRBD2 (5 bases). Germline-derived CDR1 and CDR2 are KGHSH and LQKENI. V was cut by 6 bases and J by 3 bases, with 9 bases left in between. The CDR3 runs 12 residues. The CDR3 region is CASSGIGYEQYF. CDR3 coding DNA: TGTGCCAGCTCCGGGATTGGCTACGAGCAGTACTTC.

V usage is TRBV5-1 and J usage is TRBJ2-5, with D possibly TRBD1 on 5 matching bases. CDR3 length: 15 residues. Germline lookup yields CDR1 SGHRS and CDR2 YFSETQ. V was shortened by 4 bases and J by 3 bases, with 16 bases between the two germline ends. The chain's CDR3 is CASSPLGGAEETQYF. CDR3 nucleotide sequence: TGCGCCAGCAGCCCTTTGGGTGGGGCTGAAGAGACCCAGTACTTC.

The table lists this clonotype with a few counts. The CDR3 protein is CASSEALDRRGRCNEQFF. The DNA for the CDR3 is TGTGCCAGCAGTGAAGCGCTGGATAGGCGGGGGAGATGTAATGAGCAGTTCTTC. This chain joins TRBV6-1 and TRBJ2-1, with 7 bases aligning to TRBD2. Germline CDR1 is MNHNS and CDR2 is SASEGT. The V gene end was trimmed by 0 bases and the J gene end by 7 bases; junction bases not matched to a gene: 15. This CDR3 comprises 18 residues.

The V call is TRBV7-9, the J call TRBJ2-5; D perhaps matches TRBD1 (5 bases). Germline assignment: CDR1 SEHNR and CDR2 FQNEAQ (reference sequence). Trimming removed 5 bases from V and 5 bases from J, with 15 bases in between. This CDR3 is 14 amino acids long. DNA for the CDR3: TGTGCCAGCAGCCTAAACGTGGGGCGGGAGACCCAGTACTTC. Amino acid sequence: CASSLNVGRETQYF.